A selection of T cell receptor beta chains follows, all from one sample in a study of blood T cell repertoires in COVID-19. Assay used: immunoSEQ multiplex PCR; TCRdb lists only in-frame clones, some missing. Seen here are about 200,000 clones, around 80% observed once, and the top ten hold 7.4%. The source material was PBMCs or T cells enriched from blood (not recorded which). The origin of the receptors is a woman in her forties with acute COVID-19. Both conserved end residues are part of each CDR3. Fields, in order: V gene, J gene, clone size, D gene, CDR3 DNA, CDR3 protein. D genes are given only for firm matches. Rows give clone size only sometimes, using once, few, many, or a class for an expanded clone.

v_call: TRBV5-4
j_call: TRBJ2-6
clone_size: .
d_call: .
cdr3_nt: TGTGCCAGCAGCTTGGCCGTAGCAGTTAGCTCTGGGGCCAACGTCCTGACTTTC
cdr3_aa: CASSLAVAVSSGANVLTF

v_call: TRBV30
j_call: TRBJ1-5
clone_size: .
d_call: .
cdr3_nt: TGTGCCTGGAGTGCAGAGACAGGCCCGGGCAATCAGCCCCAGCATTTT
cdr3_aa: CAWSAETGPGNQPQHF

v_call: TRBV30
j_call: TRBJ2-3
clone_size: .
d_call: TRBD1
cdr3_nt: TGTGCCTGGAGTGTGAGGACAGGGTCCGCAGATACGCAGTATTTT
cdr3_aa: CAWSVRTGSADTQYF

v_call: TRBV7-3
j_call: TRBJ2-5
clone_size: .
d_call: TRBD1
cdr3_nt: TGTGCCAGCAGCCTGACCGGGACAGGGAGGGGTGAGACCCAGTACTTC
cdr3_aa: CASSLTGTGRGETQYF

v_call: TRBV2
j_call: TRBJ1-5
clone_size: .
d_call: TRBD1
cdr3_nt: TGTGCCAGCAGGGAGACACAGGGGCGATATAGCAATCAGCCCCAGCATTTT
cdr3_aa: CASRETQGRYSNQPQHF

v_call: TRBV2
j_call: TRBJ1-4
clone_size: .
d_call: TRBD1
cdr3_nt: TGTGCCAGCAGTGAACTGGACAGGCAAAAACTGTTTTTT
cdr3_aa: CASSELDRQKLFF

v_call: TRBV6-2/TRBV6-3
j_call: TRBJ1-1
clone_size: .
d_call: .
cdr3_nt: TGTGCCAGCAGCCCTAACAGTCCAAATGCTATGAACACTGAAGCTTTCTTT
cdr3_aa: CASSPNSPNAMNTEAFF

v_call: TRBV4-1
j_call: TRBJ2-1
clone_size: .
d_call: TRBD2
cdr3_nt: TGCGCCAGCAGCCGGACTAGCTCAATGGCGAATGAGCAGTTCTTC
cdr3_aa: CASSRTSSMANEQFF

v_call: TRBV20-1
j_call: TRBJ2-4
clone_size: once
d_call: TRBD1
cdr3_nt: TGCAGTGCTAGTAATATACAGGGGATCAAAAACATTCAGTACTTC
cdr3_aa: CSASNIQGIKNIQYF

v_call: TRBV28
j_call: TRBJ2-2
clone_size: once
d_call: .
cdr3_nt: TGTGCCAGCAGTTTAGCGGTTACTGCCGGGGAGCTGTTTTTT
cdr3_aa: CASSLAVTAGELFF

v_call: TRBV11-2
j_call: TRBJ2-5
clone_size: .
d_call: .
cdr3_nt: TGTGCCAGCAGCCCCTACAGGTTAGAGACCCAGTACTTC
cdr3_aa: CASSPYRLETQYF

v_call: TRBV11-3
j_call: TRBJ2-5
clone_size: .
d_call: .
cdr3_nt: TGTGCCAGCAGCCCGCAGGCTCAAGAGACCCAGTACTTC
cdr3_aa: CASSPQAQETQYF

v_call: TRBV28
j_call: TRBJ1-5
clone_size: .
d_call: TRBD1
cdr3_nt: TGTGCCAGCAGTCCCGACAGGGGGGTAGGTGTTCAGCCCCAGCATTTT
cdr3_aa: CASSPDRGVGVQPQHF

v_call: TRBV7-2
j_call: TRBJ2-7
clone_size: .
d_call: TRBD1
cdr3_nt: TGTGCCAGCAGCTTCGGGACAGCCATGAGCTACGAGCAGTACTTC
cdr3_aa: CASSFGTAMSYEQYF

v_call: TRBV6-5
j_call: TRBJ2-1
clone_size: few
d_call: TRBD2
cdr3_nt: TGTGCCAGCAGTCTCGGACTAGCGGGGGGTCATGAGCAGTTCTTC
cdr3_aa: CASSLGLAGGHEQFF

v_call: TRBV30
j_call: TRBJ1-2
clone_size: once
d_call: .
cdr3_nt: TGTGCCTGGAGTAGGGGGATCTATGGCTACACCTTC
cdr3_aa: CAWSRGIYGYTF

v_call: TRBV5-4
j_call: TRBJ2-7
clone_size: .
d_call: .
cdr3_nt: TGTGCCAGCAGCCTAGAGGTCAACTACGAGCAGTACTTC
cdr3_aa: CASSLEVNYEQYF

v_call: TRBV28
j_call: TRBJ1-5
clone_size: once
d_call: .
cdr3_nt: TGTGCCAGCAGTAAGGTGGGAGAGCCCCAGCATTTT
cdr3_aa: CASSKVGEPQHF

v_call: TRBV6-5
j_call: TRBJ1-4
clone_size: .
d_call: .
cdr3_nt: TGTGCCAGCAGCCGACAGGCTGATGAAAAACTGTTTTTT
cdr3_aa: CASSRQADEKLFF

v_call: TRBV5-1
j_call: TRBJ1-4
clone_size: .
d_call: TRBD1
cdr3_nt: TGCGCCAGCAGCTTGGATCGGACAGGGGGCGAAAAACTGTTTTTT
cdr3_aa: CASSLDRTGGEKLFF

v_call: TRBV28
j_call: TRBJ2-5
clone_size: .
d_call: .
cdr3_nt: TGTGCCAGCAGCGTCTACAGGCGACAAGAGACCCAGTACTTC
cdr3_aa: CASSVYRRQETQYF

v_call: TRBV4-1
j_call: TRBJ2-5
clone_size: .
d_call: TRBD2
cdr3_nt: TGCGCCAGCAGCCAAGGACTAGCGGGGGAAGAGACCCAGTACTTC
cdr3_aa: CASSQGLAGEETQYF

v_call: TRBV28
j_call: TRBJ2-1
clone_size: .
d_call: TRBD1
cdr3_nt: TGTGCCAGCAGGAAACGGACAGGGGCTTCCTACAATGAGCAGTTCTTC
cdr3_aa: CASRKRTGASYNEQFF

v_call: TRBV12-3/TRBV12-4
j_call: TRBJ1-4
clone_size: .
d_call: TRBD1
cdr3_nt: TGTGCCAGCAGCTTCAGGGGGAATGAAAAACTGTTTTTT
cdr3_aa: CASSFRGNEKLFF

v_call: TRBV27
j_call: TRBJ2-1
clone_size: .
d_call: TRBD1
cdr3_nt: TGTGCCAGCAGCTCAAACAGGGGGCGCAATGAGCAGTTCTTC
cdr3_aa: CASSSNRGRNEQFF

v_call: TRBV6-4
j_call: TRBJ1-1
clone_size: .
d_call: .
cdr3_nt: TGTGCCAGCAGTACAGAGCCCGCCGGGAAAGCTTTCTTT
cdr3_aa: CASSTEPAGKAFF

v_call: TRBV11-2
j_call: TRBJ1-5
clone_size: .
d_call: TRBD1
cdr3_nt: TGTGCCAGCAGCCTTGGACAGGGCAATCAGCCCCAGCATTTT
cdr3_aa: CASSLGQGNQPQHF

v_call: TRBV4-2
j_call: TRBJ2-3
clone_size: .
d_call: .
cdr3_nt: TGTGCCAGCAGCCAAGATCTTAGCGGCACAGATACGCAGTATTTT
cdr3_aa: CASSQDLSGTDTQYF

v_call: TRBV7-9
j_call: TRBJ2-1
clone_size: .
d_call: TRBD2
cdr3_nt: TGTGCCAGCAAGGGGACTAGCGGTTCCTACAATGAGCAGTTCTTC
cdr3_aa: CASKGTSGSYNEQFF

v_call: TRBV6-1
j_call: TRBJ1-6
clone_size: .
d_call: .
cdr3_nt: TGTGCCAGCAGTGAAACGGAGGGACGGCCTAATTCACCCCTCCACTTT
cdr3_aa: CASSETEGRPNSPLHF

v_call: TRBV12-3/TRBV12-4
j_call: TRBJ2-2
clone_size: .
d_call: TRBD1
cdr3_nt: TGTGCCAGCAGAAACAGGGGCGGCGGGGAGCTGTTTTTT
cdr3_aa: CASRNRGGGELFF

v_call: TRBV19
j_call: TRBJ1-2
clone_size: .
d_call: .
cdr3_nt: TGTGCCAGTACCCCACAAACCGGCAGGGCGAGATCCTATGGCTACACCTTC
cdr3_aa: CASTPQTGRARSYGYTF

v_call: TRBV6-5
j_call: TRBJ2-1
clone_size: .
d_call: .
cdr3_nt: TGTGCCAGCACCCCCATAGGGAGGGGGGAGCAGTTCTTC
cdr3_aa: CASTPIGRGEQFF

v_call: TRBV21-1
j_call: TRBJ1-2
clone_size: .
d_call: .
cdr3_nt: TGTGCCAGCAGCACCCCGGGACAGACCTATGGCTACACCTTC
cdr3_aa: CASSTPGQTYGYTF

v_call: TRBV3-1/TRBV3-2
j_call: TRBJ1-1
clone_size: .
d_call: TRBD1
cdr3_nt: TGTGCCAGCAGCCGTTGGGACAGAAACACTGAAGCTTTCTTT
cdr3_aa: CASSRWDRNTEAFF

v_call: TRBV18
j_call: TRBJ1-2
clone_size: few
d_call: .
cdr3_nt: TGTGCCAGCTCACCACTCCACAAGGGGGATGGCTACACCTTC
cdr3_aa: CASSPLHKGDGYTF

v_call: TRBV24-1
j_call: TRBJ2-3
clone_size: .
d_call: .
cdr3_nt: TGTGCCACCGGTAACAGAATCACAGATACGCAGTATTTT
cdr3_aa: CATGNRITDTQYF

v_call: TRBV7-2
j_call: TRBJ2-2
clone_size: .
d_call: .
cdr3_nt: TGTGCCAGCAGCTTATGGTCTCGGACAGCGACGAACACCGGGGAGCTGTTTTTT
cdr3_aa: CASSLWSRTATNTGELFF

v_call: TRBV4-2
j_call: TRBJ1-1
clone_size: .
d_call: TRBD1
cdr3_nt: TGTGCCAGCAGCCGGTGGGACAGGGGTAGCACTGAAGCTTTCTTT
cdr3_aa: CASSRWDRGSTEAFF

v_call: TRBV6-5
j_call: TRBJ1-2
clone_size: .
d_call: TRBD1
cdr3_nt: TGTGCCAGCAGGGACAGGGGCGCAGGTTATGGCTACACCTTC
cdr3_aa: CASRDRGAGYGYTF

v_call: TRBV28
j_call: TRBJ1-3
clone_size: once
d_call: TRBD1
cdr3_nt: TGTGCCAGCAGCCAACCGGGACAGGGCTTCCTCTCTGGAAACACCATATATTTT
cdr3_aa: CASSQPGQGFLSGNTIYF

v_call: TRBV6-5
j_call: TRBJ2-5
clone_size: .
d_call: TRBD2
cdr3_nt: TGTGCCAGCAGCTTTAGCGGGAACCAAGAGACCCAGTACTTC
cdr3_aa: CASSFSGNQETQYF

v_call: TRBV15
j_call: TRBJ1-3
clone_size: few
d_call: .
cdr3_nt: TGTGCCACCAGCAGAGAATCGAGCCGTGGAAACACCATATATTTT
cdr3_aa: CATSRESSRGNTIYF

v_call: TRBV3-1/TRBV3-2
j_call: TRBJ2-5
clone_size: .
d_call: .
cdr3_nt: TGTGCCAGCAGCCAAGATCGGACGAACCGGGGGACCCAGTACTTC
cdr3_aa: CASSQDRTNRGTQYF

v_call: TRBV7-2
j_call: TRBJ1-2
clone_size: .
d_call: TRBD1
cdr3_nt: TGTGCCAGCAGCTTATTGACAGGGGGCCAGTATGGCTACACCTTC
cdr3_aa: CASSLLTGGQYGYTF

v_call: TRBV28
j_call: TRBJ1-3
clone_size: .
d_call: .
cdr3_nt: TGTGCCAGCTATCCTGCAGGGGCTGGAAACACCATATATTTT
cdr3_aa: CASYPAGAGNTIYF

v_call: TRBV18
j_call: TRBJ1-4
clone_size: .
d_call: .
cdr3_nt: TGTGCCAGCTCACCTGGGGGGGCTGGGGAAAAACTGTTTTTT
cdr3_aa: CASSPGGAGEKLFF

v_call: TRBV10-3
j_call: TRBJ2-4
clone_size: once
d_call: TRBD1
cdr3_nt: TGTGCCATCAGTTCGACAGGGTCCAAAAACATTCAGTACTTC
cdr3_aa: CAISSTGSKNIQYF

v_call: TRBV6-5
j_call: TRBJ1-6
clone_size: .
d_call: .
cdr3_nt: TGTGCCAGCAAGGGGGATACGTCTAATTCACCCCTCCACTTT
cdr3_aa: CASKGDTSNSPLHF

v_call: TRBV7-6
j_call: TRBJ2-7
clone_size: .
d_call: TRBD2
cdr3_nt: TGTGCCAGCAGCCGACTAGCGGGGGCCTACGAGCAGTACTTC
cdr3_aa: CASSRLAGAYEQYF

v_call: TRBV28
j_call: TRBJ2-7
clone_size: .
d_call: .
cdr3_nt: TGTGCCAGCAGTTTCTGGGGCGCGGACGAGCAGTACTTC
cdr3_aa: CASSFWGADEQYF

v_call: TRBV6-5
j_call: TRBJ2-1
clone_size: .
d_call: .
cdr3_nt: TGTGCCAGCAGTTACTCGTCAGGACTGGGAAGGAATGAGCAGTTCTTC
cdr3_aa: CASSYSSGLGRNEQFF

v_call: TRBV9
j_call: TRBJ2-3
clone_size: .
d_call: TRBD2
cdr3_nt: TGTGCCAGCAGCGATGGCCCCACTAGCGGGAGGGCCCCAGATACGCAGTATTTT
cdr3_aa: CASSDGPTSGRAPDTQYF

v_call: TRBV27
j_call: TRBJ1-2
clone_size: .
d_call: .
cdr3_nt: TGTGCCAGCCGGTGGGGGGGCGAACTTAATGGCTACACCTTC
cdr3_aa: CASRWGGELNGYTF